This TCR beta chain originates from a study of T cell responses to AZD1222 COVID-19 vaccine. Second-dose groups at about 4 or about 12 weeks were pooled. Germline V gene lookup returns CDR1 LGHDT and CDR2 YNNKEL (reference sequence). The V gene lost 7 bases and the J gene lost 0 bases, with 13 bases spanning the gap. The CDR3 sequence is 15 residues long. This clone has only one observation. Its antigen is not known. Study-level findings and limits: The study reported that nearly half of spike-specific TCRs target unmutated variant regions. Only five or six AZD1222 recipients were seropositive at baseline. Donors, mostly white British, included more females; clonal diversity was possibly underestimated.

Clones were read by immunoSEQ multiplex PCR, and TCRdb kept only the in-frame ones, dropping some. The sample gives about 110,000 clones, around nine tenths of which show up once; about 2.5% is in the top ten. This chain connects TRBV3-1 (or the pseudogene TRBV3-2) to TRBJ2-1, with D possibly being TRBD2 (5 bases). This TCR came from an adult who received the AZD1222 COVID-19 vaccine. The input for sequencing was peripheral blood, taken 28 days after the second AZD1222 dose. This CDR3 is CASTQRQSSYNEQFF. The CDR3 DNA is TGTGCCAGCACCCAGCGGCAGAGCTCCTACAATGAGCAGTTCTTC.